This is a list of T cell receptor beta chains from one sample in a study of human T cells and chemical hapten exposure. MiXCR was run by TCRdb on the RACE reads, yielding one entry per CDR3 protein. The sample carries about 120,000 distinct CDR3 sequences, approximately 15% recorded once. The sequenced sample was whole blood, obtained in connection with sensitization to the hapten diphenylcyclopropenone (DPC). These receptor sequences come from a man between 18 and 29 years old with alopecia areata. Some clones in this sample may be carry-over from other donors' samples. Both conserved end residues are part of each CDR3. The D gene is left open where the match is weak. A row's size may be missing; if present it is once, few, many or a size class.

D,J,size,V,CDR3,DNA
TRBD1,TRBJ1-5,.,TRBV7-6,CASSPATGADFNQPQHF,TGTGCCAGCAGCCCAGCGACAGGGGCGGACTTTAATCAGCCCCAGCATTTT
TRBD1,TRBJ1-2,.,TRBV7-9,CASRSQGAYGYTF,TGTGCCAGCAGGTCACAGGGGGCCTATGGCTACACCTTC
TRBD1,TRBJ2-1,.,TRBV7-6,CASSQRTGTYNEQFF,TGTGCCAGCAGCCAAAGGACAGGAACTTACAATGAGCAGTTCTTC
.,TRBJ2-7,few,TRBV11-2,CASSYGGVIYEQYF,TGTGCCAGCAGTTACGGGGGCGTAATCTACGAGCAGTACTTC
.,TRBJ2-6,many,TRBV7-3,CASSLLLDSGANVLTF,TGTGCCAGCAGCTTACTACTAGACTCTGGGGCCAACGTCCTGACTTTC
.,TRBJ2-3,.,TRBV25-1,CASSEYEAGFTDTQYF,TGTGCCAGCAGTGAATACGAGGCGGGGTTCACAGATACGCAGTATTTT
.,TRBJ2-3,few,TRBV7-2,CASSLVWQGGTDTQYF,TGTGCCAGCAGCTTAGTTTGGCAGGGGGGGACAGATACGCAGTATTTT
.,TRBJ1-3,many,TRBV7-8,CASSVAGNTIYF,TGTGCCAGCAGTGTGGCTGGAAACACCATATATTTT
.,TRBJ2-1,many,TRBV7-2,CASSPRTVWGRSNEQFF,TGTGCCAGCAGCCCCCGGACAGTTTGGGGGCGGAGCAATGAGCAGTTCTTC
.,TRBJ1-6,.,TRBV20-1,CSARDRNSPLHF,TGCAGTGCTAGAGATCGGAATTCACCCCTCCACTTT
TRBD2,TRBJ2-7,few,TRBV6-5,CASSRGLEDYEQYF,TGTGCCAGCAGCCGCGGACTAGAAGACTACGAGCAGTACTTC
.,TRBJ1-5,few,TRBV27,CASRGPGNGYNQPQHF,TGTGCCAGCAGGGGCCCGGGCAACGGATACAATCAGCCCCAGCATTTT
TRBD1,TRBJ2-3,few,TRBV7-9,CASSFRTGGSDTQYF,TGTGCCAGCAGCTTTCGGACAGGGGGCTCGGATACGCAGTATTTT
.,TRBJ2-1,.,TRBV7-3,CASAWGVGSYNEQFF,TGTGCCAGCGCCTGGGGGGTCGGCTCCTACAATGAGCAGTTCTTC
.,TRBJ2-2,few,TRBV20-1,CSAQKVDTGELFF,TGCAGTGCTCAGAAAGTAGACACCGGGGAGCTGTTTTTT
.,TRBJ1-4,many,TRBV7-6,CASSTHRATNEKLFF,TGTGCCAGCAGCACCCACCGTGCAACTAATGAAAAACTGTTTTTT
.,TRBJ2-3,many,TRBV7-9,CASSGGLTDTQYF,TGTGCCAGCAGCGGGGGGCTCACAGATACGCAGTATTTT